This TCR beta chain is drawn from a study of regulatory T cells in long-lasting Graves disease. Time point meaning: newly diagnosed GD, antithyroid drugs for less than 3 months. RNA extracted from PBMCs served as the sequencing template. Collection of peripheral blood (around 10 milliliters) was done using EDTA tubes. Building the TCR beta libraries relied on iRepertoire HTBI primers, and CDR3 regions underwent Arm-PCR. TCRdb analysed the multiplex PCR reads with MiXCR anew, one entry per CDR3 protein. The data contain 560,000 or so distinct CDR3 sequences, about 16% of them singletons. CDR3 length: 16 residues. Trimming at V came to 3 bases and at J to 1 base, leaving 5 bases not matched to a gene. Germline V lookup: CDR1 LGHDT, CDR2 YNNKEL (reference sequence). On this clonotype itself: The antigen is unknown.

Whole-study findings and limits: Because few samples were included, accuracy may have been lower. Sharing of public clonotypes was greater in persistent patients (over 2,500) than in new patients (around 1,000).

This sample also appeared in a second study, on T cells in Graves' hyperthyroidism and ophthalmopathy.

The sample was peripheral blood mononuclear cells (PBMCs), taken at new diagnosis, from a patient treated with antithyroid drugs. The chain has TRBV3-1 and TRBJ2-1; 8 positions agree with TRBD2. This receptor was taken from a man between 18 and 29 years old with Graves disease. The CDR3 DNA reads TGTGCCAGCAGCCAGCCCCGGGGGGGATCCTACAATGAGCAGTTCTTC. It translates to CASSQPRGGSYNEQFF.